Sequencing of this TCR beta chain was carried out in a study of Graves' ophthalmopathy and Graves' hyperthyroidism. This clonotype was observed a few times. The CDR3 spans 14 residues. V gave up 5 bases and J gave up 7 bases; unmatched junction bases: 11. From RNA, the CDR3 regions of TCR beta chains were amplified and sequenced. RT-PCR was first run with HTBI primers, then multiplex PCR in a second round. Using its own MiXCR run on the multiplex PCR reads, TCRdb lists one record per CDR3 protein. The sample holds over 500,000 distinct CDR3 sequences, about a fifth seen once. The sample was peripheral blood. The sequence was collected from a woman younger than 35 with stable Graves' hyperthyroidism. Some clones in this sample may be carry-over from other donors' samples. This chain uses TRBV12-3 or TRBV12-4 with TRBJ2-7; 7 positions match TRBD2. The CDR3 region is CASSKTGGLREQYF. CDR3 in DNA: TGTGCCAGCAGTAAAACGGGGGGTCTGCGAGAGCAGTACTTC.